What follows are 17 T cell receptor beta chains derived from one specimen sequenced in a study of cytomegalovirus exposure and HLA in healthy donors. This table comes from immunoSEQ multiplex PCR, and its TCRdb copy is limited to in-frame clones, with some not included. The sample includes 95,000 to 150,000 clones, roughly 90% of them seen just once. The specimen was PBMCs. These receptors all stem from a woman between 18 and 30 years old in good health and CMV-seronegative.

The CDR3: CASSDFLAGGPYNEQFF. DNA of the CDR3: TGTGCCAGCAGTGATTTTCTAGCGGGGGGCCCTTACAATGAGCAGTTCTTC. This chain joins TRBV6-1 and TRBJ2-1, with TRBD2 identical over 11 bases. The trim removed 3 bases at V and 4 bases at J, leaving 8 bases unmatched. The CDR3 consists of 17 residues. Germline lookup yields CDR1 MNHNS and CDR2 SASEGT.

This chain connects TRBV6-6 to TRBJ2-1; perhaps TRBD2 as D (6 bases). CDR3 length equals 12 residues. From germline, CDR1 is MNHNY and CDR2 SVGAGI (reference sequence). V lost 2 bases and J lost 12, with 11 bases in between. The CDR3 DNA reads as TGTGCCAGCAGTTACGCGGGAACCTGGCAGTTCTTC. It codes for CASSYAGTWQFF.

This clone was observed once. The rearrangement links TRBV14 to TRBJ1-4, with TRBD1 matching over 9 bases. The CDR3 sequence is 16 residues long. V lost 3 bases and J lost 0; bases outside the gene matches: 2. Per the germline V gene, CDR1 is SGHDN and CDR2 is FVKESK. CDR3 DNA: TGTGCCAGCAGCCAGACAGGGGGAGCAACTAATGAAAAACTGTTTTTT. Translation gives CASSQTGGATNEKLFF.

The chain has TRBV28 and TRBJ1-1; no reliable D call. The germline gives CDR1 MDHEN, CDR2 SYDVKM. The V end lost 2 bases, the J end lost 5 bases, and 6 bases lay between the germline ends. There are 12 residues in the CDR3. DNA for the CDR3: TGTGCCAGCAGTTTACAGTTAACTGAAGCTTTCTTT. It translates to CASSLQLTEAFF.

The chain joins TRBV10-3 to TRBJ2-7; TRBD2 matches at 11 bases. Germline trimming cut 3 bases from V and 7 bases from J; bases unmatched to any gene: 8. Germline CDR1 ENHRY, CDR2 SYGVKD. This CDR3 comprises 15 residues. This CDR3 is CAISDSWLAGGEQYF. The CDR3 bases are TGTGCCATCAGTGATAGTTGGCTAGCGGGAGGAGAGCAGTACTTC.

The CDR3 nucleotides are TGTGCCAGCAGTTGGGGACTAGCGGCTATCAATGAGCAGTTCTTC. It translates to CASSWGLAAINEQFF. The rearrangement uses TRBV5-4 and TRBJ2-1, with 11 positions matching TRBD2. This CDR3 comprises 15 residues. CDR1 SGHNT and CDR2 YYREEE come from the germline V gene (reference sequence). J gave up 6 bases and V 5 bases, and 7 bases lay outside the gene matches.

The V gene is TRBV19, the J gene TRBJ1-1; D is possibly TRBD1 (6 bases). Trimming took 8 bases from V and 0 from J, leaving 19 bases between them. In germline, CDR1 is LNHDA, CDR2 SQIVND (reference sequence). The CDR3 loop spans 16 amino acids. In DNA form, the CDR3 reads TGTGCCAGTCAGCCTAACAGGGAGCGGTTGAACACTGAAGCTTTCTTT. Translating gives CASQPNRERLNTEAFF.

The V call is TRBV6-6, the J call TRBJ2-2, with TRBD2 matching 7 bases. Trimming removed 0 bases from V and 0 bases from J; junction bases left unmatched: 1. The CDR3 consists of 16 residues. Germline assignment: CDR1 MNHNY and CDR2 SVGAGI (reference sequence). The CDR3 protein is CASSYSGGANTGELFF. DNA for the CDR3: TGTGCCAGCAGTTACTCTGGGGGGGCGAACACCGGGGAGCTGTTTTTT.

This chain links TRBV4-2 with TRBJ1-3; possibly TRBD1 for D (6 bases). The CDR3 has 17 residues. Trimming left V 0 bases short and J 0 bases short, with 12 bases between. Germline V gene sequence: CDR1 LGHNA, CDR2 YNFKEQ. CDR3 loop: CASSQERQVTSGNTIYF. Here the CDR3 DNA reads TGTGCCAGCAGCCAAGAGCGACAGGTGACCTCTGGAAACACCATATATTTT.

This rearrangement joins TRBV9 to TRBJ1-2, with TRBD1 as a possible D gene (6 bases). V lost 4 bases and J 6 bases, leaving 19 bases between the germline ends. Germline V gene data show CDR1 as SGDLS and CDR2 as YYNGEE. The CDR3 spans 15 residues. The CDR3 DNA is TGTGCCAGCAGCCAAGGTGGGGGGGCTAGCGATGGCTACACCTTC. The encoded protein is CASSQGGGASDGYTF.

CDR3 in DNA: TGTGCCAGCAGCTCACTAGCGGGGGCCACAGATACGCAGTATTTT. Translating it yields CASSSLAGATDTQYF. The chain uses TRBV11-2 and TRBJ2-3, with 11 bases matching TRBD2. CDR1 and CDR2 from the germline V gene are SGHAT and FQNNGV. The CDR3 length is 15 residues. Losses at the gene ends were 4 bases for V and 2 bases for J; bases not matched to a gene: 2.

The V and J genes are TRBV9 and TRBJ2-7; a possible D gene is TRBD1 (6 bases). This CDR3 region has 15 residues. CDR1 is SGDLS and CDR2 is YYNGEE in the germline V gene. Trimming left V 4 bases short and J 3 bases short, with 17 bases between. The DNA of the CDR3 is TGTGCCAGCAGCATCTCGGGGCAGGGGATCTACGAGCAGTACTTC. Translated, it gives CASSISGQGIYEQYF.

The chain combines TRBV19 with TRBJ2-5, with D possibly matching TRBD1 (6 bases). The CDR3 is 14 amino acids. Deletions cut 3 bases from V and 7 bases from J, with 15 bases between. The germline gives CDR1 LNHDA, CDR2 SQIVND (reference sequence). The CDR3 region has the DNA TGTGCCAGTAGTATGGGGACACGCCGCGGGACCCAGTACTTC. It is translated as CASSMGTRRGTQYF.

The chain links TRBV7-6 to TRBJ2-1; no reliable D call. The CDR3 covers 14 residues. Trimming removed 5 bases at V and 2 bases at J, with 10 bases between. Germline assignment: CDR1 SGHVS and CDR2 FNYEAQ. The CDR3 sequence: CASSPSRAYNEQFF. Written as DNA, the CDR3 is TGTGCCAGCAGCCCCTCACGGGCCTACAATGAGCAGTTCTTC. The variable domain in full, with the rest retrieved from reference TRBV7-6 and TRBJ2-1, is GAGVSQSPRYKVTKRGQDVALRCDPISGHVSLYWYRQALGQGPEFLTYFNYEAQQDKSGLPNDRFSAERPEGSISTLTIQRTEQRDSAMYRCASSPSRAYNEQFFGPGTRLTVL.

This clone was counted a single time. The chain joins TRBV13 to TRBJ1-6, with D possibly matching TRBD1 (5 bases). Germline lookup yields CDR1 PRHDT and CDR2 FYEKMQ (reference sequence). Between the trimmed V and J ends, which lost 0 bases and 9 bases, there was a span of 9 bases. This CDR3 spans 14 amino acids. The CDR3 reads CASSLGLGGSPLHF. The CDR3 coding sequence is TGTGCCAGCAGCTTAGGCCTGGGGGGTTCACCCCTCCACTTT.

The chain is built from TRBV29-1 and TRBJ2-7; 8 positions agree with TRBD1. Germline V gene data show CDR1 as SQVTM and CDR2 as ANQGSEA. The CDR3 runs to 14 residues. Trimming removed 3 bases from V and 2 bases from J; junction bases left unmatched: 6. The CDR3 sequence: CSVETGQAPYEQYF. For the CDR3, the DNA is TGCAGCGTTGAGACGGGACAGGCGCCCTACGAGCAGTACTTC.

The J gene is TRBJ1-2, the V gene TRBV2; TRBD1 agrees at 10 bases. This CDR3 region has 16 residues. Germline assignment: CDR1 SNHLY and CDR2 FYNNEI. Unmatched junction bases numbered 11, after V lost 2 bases and J lost 8 bases. The chain's CDR3 is CASSENVGQGIGGYTF. DNA for the CDR3: TGTGCCAGCAGTGAAAATGTGGGACAGGGGATTGGGGGCTACACCTTC.